The 9 T cell receptor beta chains below were found in one sample sequenced in a study of T cells after yellow fever vaccination. TCRdb re-called the 5' RACE reads with MiXCR, one entry per CDR3 protein. Among hundreds of thousands of distinct CDR3 sequences listed, 3.6% were seen once. The sequences come from PBMCs, collected on the day of the yellow fever booster vaccination. These receptors all stem from a man younger than 30 who received the YFV17D yellow fever vaccine.

This clonotype showed up many times. The rearrangement uses TRBV4-3 and TRBJ2-1; D remains ambiguous. Trimming left V 1 base short and J 6 bases short, with 7 bases between. Germline loops: CDR1 LGHNA, CDR2 YSLEER. This CDR3 is 13 amino acids long. The CDR3 region is CASSQGAINEQFF. For the CDR3, the DNA is TGCGCCAGCAGCCAAGGGGCGATCAATGAGCAGTTCTTC.

This clonotype was counted many times. The chain links TRBV24-1 to TRBJ2-1; 7 nucleotides agree with TRBD1. The CDR3 has 15 amino acids. The germline gives CDR1 KGHDR, CDR2 SFDVKD. J was trimmed by 7 bases and V by 4 bases; bases with no gene match: 9. The DNA for the CDR3 is TGTGCCACCAGTGAGAAAAAAGGGGGCGGGAATGAGCAGTTCTTC. This codes for CATSEKKGGGNEQFF.

This clonotype has ten or more counts. The chain is built from TRBV18 and TRBJ2-3, with D uncertain. The germline V gene has CDR1 KGHSH and CDR2 LQKENI. Trimming left V 1 base short and J 6 bases short, with 2 bases between. The CDR3 length is 11 residues. The CDR3 nucleotides are TGTGCCAGCTCACCACGGGATACGCAGTATTTT. It is translated as CASSPRDTQYF. Using reference TRBV18 and TRBJ2-3 for the parts outside the CDR3, the full variable domain is NAGVMQNPRHLVRRRGQEARLRCSPMKGHSHVYWYRQLPEEGLKFMVYLQKENIIDESGMPKERFSAEFPKEGPSILRIQQVVRGDSAAYFCASSPRDTQYFGPGTRLTVL.

A few counts support this clonotype. This chain joins TRBV7-9 and TRBJ1-5; D not resolved. Deletions cut 8 bases from V and 2 bases from J, with 10 bases between. Germline V gene lookup returns CDR1 SEHNR and CDR2 FQNEAQ (reference sequence). The CDR3 is made up of 13 amino acids. The CDR3 region is CASGKSGNQPQHF. For the CDR3, the DNA is TGTGCCAGCGGCAAGTCTGGCAATCAGCCCCAGCATTTT.

With respect to this clonotype: A read error may explain this, as a much larger clone is one base away. This sequence joins TRBV7-2 and TRBJ2-6; D possibly uses TRBD1 or TRBD2 (5 bases each). CDR1 is SGHTA, CDR2 FQGNSA, per germline. This CDR3 spans 15 amino acids. The CDR3 DNA follows: TGTGCCAGCAGCTTTCGGGGTATTGGGGCCAACGCCCTGACTTTC. Encoded protein: CASSFRGIGANALTF. Variable domain in full (rest from reference TRBV7-2 and TRBJ2-6): GAGVSQSPSNKVTEKGKDVELRCDPISGHTALYWYRQSLGQGLEFLIYFQGNSAPDKSGLPSDRFSAERTGGSVSTLTIQRTQQEDSAVYLCASSFRGIGANALTFGAGSRLTVL.

The chain combines TRBV10-3 with TRBJ1-2, with 8 bases aligning to TRBD1. CDR3 length: 13 amino acids. V shed 4 bases and J 3 bases; nucleotides not matched to a gene: 1. CDR1 is ENHRY, CDR2 SYGVKD, per germline. The CDR3 is CAISAGQDYGYTF. The CDR3 DNA follows: TGTGCCATCAGTGCGGGACAGGACTATGGCTACACCTTC.

This clonotype was recorded many times. The genes are TRBV11-2 and TRBJ2-2, with D perhaps TRBD2 (6 bases). This CDR3 has 15 amino acids. Germline values: CDR1 SGHAT, CDR2 FQNNGV. V was shortened by 5 bases and J by 8 bases, with 18 bases between the two germline ends. CDR3: CASSRVRGKRGELFF. The CDR3 DNA reads as TGTGCCAGCAGCAGGGTCCGGGGGAAAAGGGGGGAGCTGTTTTTT. The full variable domain, its missing parts supplied by reference TRBV11-2 and TRBJ2-2, is EAGVAQSPRYKIIEKRQSVAFWCNPISGHATLYWYQQILGQGPKLLIQFQNNGVVDDSQLPKDRFSAERLKGVDSTLKIQPAKLEDSAVYLCASSRVRGKRGELFFGEGSRLTVL.

The chain links TRBV5-1 to TRBJ1-1; TRBD1 agrees at 8 bases. There are 12 residues in the CDR3. J was trimmed by 8 bases and V by 5 bases; bases with no gene match: 5. Per the germline V gene, CDR1 is SGHRS and CDR2 is YFSETQ. The CDR3 DNA sequence: TGCGCCAGCAGTCCATCAGGGGGCGAAGCTTTCTTT. Protein sequence: CASSPSGGEAFF.

The V call is TRBV6-5, the J call TRBJ1-2, with D possibly being TRBD1 (6 bases). V shed 0 bases and J shed 2 bases, with 7 bases lying between them. The length of the CDR3 is 14 residues. CDR1 is MNHEY, CDR2 SVGAGI, per germline. As DNA, the CDR3 is TGTGCCAGCAGTTACTCACAGGGAAACTATGGCTACACCTTC. Translating gives CASSYSQGNYGYTF.